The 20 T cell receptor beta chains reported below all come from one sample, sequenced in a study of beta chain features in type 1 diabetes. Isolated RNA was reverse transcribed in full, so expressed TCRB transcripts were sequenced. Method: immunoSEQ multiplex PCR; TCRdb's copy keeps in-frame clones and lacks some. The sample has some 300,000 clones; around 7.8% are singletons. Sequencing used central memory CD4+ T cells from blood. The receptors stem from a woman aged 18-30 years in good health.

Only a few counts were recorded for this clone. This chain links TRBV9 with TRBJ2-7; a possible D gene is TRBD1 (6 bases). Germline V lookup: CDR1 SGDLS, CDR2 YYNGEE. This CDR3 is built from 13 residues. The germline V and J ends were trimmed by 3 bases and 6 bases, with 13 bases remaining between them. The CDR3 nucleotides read TGTGCCAGCAGCGGCGAACAGGGATCCGAGCAGTACTTC. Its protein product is CASSGEQGSEQYF.

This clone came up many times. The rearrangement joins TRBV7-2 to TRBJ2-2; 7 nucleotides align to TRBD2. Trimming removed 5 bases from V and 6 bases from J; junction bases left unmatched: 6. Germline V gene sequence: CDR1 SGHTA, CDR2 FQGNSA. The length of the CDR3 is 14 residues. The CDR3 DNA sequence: TGTGCCAGCAGCCCTACTAGCGAACCCGGGGAGCTGTTTTTT. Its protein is CASSPTSEPGELFF. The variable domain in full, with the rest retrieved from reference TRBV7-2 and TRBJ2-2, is GAGVSQSPSNKVTEKGKDVELRCDPISGHTALYWYRQSLGQGLEFLIYFQGNSAPDKSGLPSDRFSAERTGGSVSTLTIQRTQQEDSAVYLCASSPTSEPGELFFGEGSRLTVL.

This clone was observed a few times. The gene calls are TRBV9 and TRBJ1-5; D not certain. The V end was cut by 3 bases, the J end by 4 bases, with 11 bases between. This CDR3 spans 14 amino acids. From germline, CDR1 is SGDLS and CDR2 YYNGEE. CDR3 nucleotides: TGTGCCAGCAGCGCGTCACTATATAATCAGCCCCAGCATTTT. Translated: CASSASLYNQPQHF.

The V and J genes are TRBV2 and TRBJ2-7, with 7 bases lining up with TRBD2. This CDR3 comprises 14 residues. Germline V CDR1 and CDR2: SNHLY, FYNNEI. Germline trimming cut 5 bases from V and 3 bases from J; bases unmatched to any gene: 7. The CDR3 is CASSSRGGYYEQYF. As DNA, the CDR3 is TGTGCCAGCAGTTCCCGCGGGGGATACTACGAGCAGTACTTC.

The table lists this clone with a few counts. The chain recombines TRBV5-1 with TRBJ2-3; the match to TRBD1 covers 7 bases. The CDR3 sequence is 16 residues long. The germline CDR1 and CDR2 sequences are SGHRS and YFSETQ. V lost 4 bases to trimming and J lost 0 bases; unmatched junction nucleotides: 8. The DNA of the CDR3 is TGCGCCAGCAGCAAAAAGGGGGACAGAAGCACAGATACGCAGTATTTT. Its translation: CASSKKGDRSTDTQYF.

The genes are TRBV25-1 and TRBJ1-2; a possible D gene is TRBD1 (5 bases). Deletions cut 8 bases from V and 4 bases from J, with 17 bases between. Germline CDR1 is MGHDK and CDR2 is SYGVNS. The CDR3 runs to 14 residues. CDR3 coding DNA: TGTGCCAGCTCCAGGGAGGGCGAAGGCTATGGCTACACCTTC. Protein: CASSREGEGYGYTF.

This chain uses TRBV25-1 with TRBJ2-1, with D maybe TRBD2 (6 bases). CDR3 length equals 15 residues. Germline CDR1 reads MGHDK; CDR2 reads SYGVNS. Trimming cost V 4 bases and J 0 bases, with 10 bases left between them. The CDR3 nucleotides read TGTGCCAGCAGTGGTTGGAGGGCCTCCTACAATGAGCAGTTCTTC. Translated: CASSGWRASYNEQFF.

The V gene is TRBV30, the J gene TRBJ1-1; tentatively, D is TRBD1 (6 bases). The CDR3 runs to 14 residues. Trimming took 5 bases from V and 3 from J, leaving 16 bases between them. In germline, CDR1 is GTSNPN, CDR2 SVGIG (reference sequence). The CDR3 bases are TGTGCCTGGCTGCCCAGGGGTAGTCACACTGAAGCTTTCTTT. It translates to CAWLPRGSHTEAFF.

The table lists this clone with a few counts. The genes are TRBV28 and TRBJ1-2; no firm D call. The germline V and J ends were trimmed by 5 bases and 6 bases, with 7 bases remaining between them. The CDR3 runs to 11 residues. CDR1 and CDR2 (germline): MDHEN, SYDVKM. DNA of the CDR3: TGTGCCAGCAGTACCCCGGATGGCTACACCTTC. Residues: CASSTPDGYTF.

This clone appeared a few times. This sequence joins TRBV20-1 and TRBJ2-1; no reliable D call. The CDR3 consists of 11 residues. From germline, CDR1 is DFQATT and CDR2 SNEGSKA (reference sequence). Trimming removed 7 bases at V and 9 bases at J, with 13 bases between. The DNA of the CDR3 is TGCAGTGTCCGGCCGCGAGCTGAGCAGTTCTTC. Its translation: CSVRPRAEQFF.

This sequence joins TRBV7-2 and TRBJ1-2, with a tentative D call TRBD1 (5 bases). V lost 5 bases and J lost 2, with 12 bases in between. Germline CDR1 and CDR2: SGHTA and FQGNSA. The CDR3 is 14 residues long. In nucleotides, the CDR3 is TGTGCCAGCAGCGTAACCGACAGCAACTATGGCTACACCTTC. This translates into CASSVTDSNYGYTF. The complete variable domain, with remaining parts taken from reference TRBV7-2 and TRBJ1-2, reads GAGVSQSPSNKVTEKGKDVELRCDPISGHTALYWYRQSLGQGLEFLIYFQGNSAPDKSGLPSDRFSAERTGGSVSTLTIQRTQQEDSAVYLCASSVTDSNYGYTFGSGTRLTVV.

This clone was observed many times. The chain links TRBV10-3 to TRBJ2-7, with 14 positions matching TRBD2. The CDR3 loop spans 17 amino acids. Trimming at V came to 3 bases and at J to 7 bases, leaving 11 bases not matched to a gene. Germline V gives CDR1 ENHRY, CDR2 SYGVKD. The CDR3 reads CAISDPGLAGVAGEQYF. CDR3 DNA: TGTGCCATCAGTGACCCGGGACTAGCGGGAGTAGCGGGTGAGCAGTACTTC.

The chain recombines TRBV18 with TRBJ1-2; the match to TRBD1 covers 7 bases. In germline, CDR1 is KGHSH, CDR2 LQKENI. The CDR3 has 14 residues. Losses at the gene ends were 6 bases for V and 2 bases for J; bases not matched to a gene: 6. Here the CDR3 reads CASSPGQKNYGYTF. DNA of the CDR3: TGTGCCAGCTCCCCGGGACAGAAGAACTATGGCTACACCTTC. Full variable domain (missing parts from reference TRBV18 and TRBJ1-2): NAGVMQNPRHLVRRRGQEARLRCSPMKGHSHVYWYRQLPEEGLKFMVYLQKENIIDESGMPKERFSAEFPKEGPSILRIQQVVRGDSAAYFCASSPGQKNYGYTFGSGTRLTVV.

Here the CDR3 reads CASSPTGSQETQYF. Written as DNA, the CDR3 is TGCGCCAGCAGTCCAACAGGGTCACAAGAGACCCAGTACTTC. J is TRBJ2-5 and V is TRBV5-1, with D maybe TRBD1 (6 bases). Germline V gives CDR1 SGHRS, CDR2 YFSETQ. V lost 5 bases and J lost 2, with 13 bases in between. The CDR3 extends over 14 amino acids. Based on the CDR3 plus reference TRBV5-1 and TRBJ2-5, the full variable domain is KAGVTQTPRYLIKTRGQQVTLSCSPISGHRSVSWYQQTPGQGLQFLFEYFSETQRNKGNFPGRFSGRQFSNSRSEMNVSTLELGDSALYLCASSPTGSQETQYFGPGTRLLVL.

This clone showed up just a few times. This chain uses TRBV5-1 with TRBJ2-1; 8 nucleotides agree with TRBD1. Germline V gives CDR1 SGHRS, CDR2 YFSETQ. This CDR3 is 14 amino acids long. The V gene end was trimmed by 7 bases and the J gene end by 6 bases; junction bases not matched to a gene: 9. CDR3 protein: CASALWGTGNEQFF. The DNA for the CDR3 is TGCGCCAGCGCCCTTTGGGGGACAGGCAATGAGCAGTTCTTC.

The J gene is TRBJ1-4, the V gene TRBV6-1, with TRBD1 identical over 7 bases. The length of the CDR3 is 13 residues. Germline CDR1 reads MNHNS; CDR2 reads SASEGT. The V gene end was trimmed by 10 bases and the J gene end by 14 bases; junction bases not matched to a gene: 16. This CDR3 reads CAIAGTAARGLFF. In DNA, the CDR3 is TGTGCCATTGCCGGGACAGCAGCCCGGGGGCTGTTTTTT.

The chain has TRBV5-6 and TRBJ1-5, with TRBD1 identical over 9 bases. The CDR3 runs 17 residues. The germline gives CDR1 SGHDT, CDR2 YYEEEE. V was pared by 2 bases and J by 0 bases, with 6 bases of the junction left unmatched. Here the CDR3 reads CASSFTGGGFSNQPQHF. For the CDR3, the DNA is TGTGCCAGCAGCTTTACAGGGGGCGGGTTTAGCAATCAGCCCCAGCATTTT.

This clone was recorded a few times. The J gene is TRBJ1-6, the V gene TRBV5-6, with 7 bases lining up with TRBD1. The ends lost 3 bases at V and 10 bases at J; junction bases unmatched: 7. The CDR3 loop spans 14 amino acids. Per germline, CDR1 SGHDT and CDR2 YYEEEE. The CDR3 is CASSSHRGGSPLHF. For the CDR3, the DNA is TGTGCCAGCAGCTCACACAGGGGTGGGTCACCCCTCCACTTT.

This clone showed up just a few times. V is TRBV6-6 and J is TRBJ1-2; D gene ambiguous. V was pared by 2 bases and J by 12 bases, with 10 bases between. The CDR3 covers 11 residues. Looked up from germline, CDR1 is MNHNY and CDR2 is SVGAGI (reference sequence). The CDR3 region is CASSYTSGDTF. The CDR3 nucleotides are TGTGCCAGCAGTTACACATCAGGTGACACCTTC.

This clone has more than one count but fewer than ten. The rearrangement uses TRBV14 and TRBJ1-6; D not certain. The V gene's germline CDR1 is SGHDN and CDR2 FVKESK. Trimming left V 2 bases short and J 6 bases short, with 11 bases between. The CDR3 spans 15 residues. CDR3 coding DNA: TGTGCCAGCAGCCAATGGAGTGGACCTAATTCACCCCTCCACTTT. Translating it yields CASSQWSGPNSPLHF.